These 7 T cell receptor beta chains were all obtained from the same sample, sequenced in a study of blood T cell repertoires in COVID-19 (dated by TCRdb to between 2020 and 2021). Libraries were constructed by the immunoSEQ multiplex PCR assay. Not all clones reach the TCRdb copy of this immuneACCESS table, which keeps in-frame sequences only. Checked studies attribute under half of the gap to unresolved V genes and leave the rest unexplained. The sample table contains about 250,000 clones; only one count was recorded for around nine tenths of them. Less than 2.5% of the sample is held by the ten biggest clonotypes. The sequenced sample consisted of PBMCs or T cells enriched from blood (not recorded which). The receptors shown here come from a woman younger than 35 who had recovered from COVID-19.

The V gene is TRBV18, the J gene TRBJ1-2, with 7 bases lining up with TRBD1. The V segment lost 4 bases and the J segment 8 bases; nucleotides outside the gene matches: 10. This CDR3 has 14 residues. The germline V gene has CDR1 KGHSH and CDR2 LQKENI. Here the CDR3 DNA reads TGTGCCAGCTCACTCGACAGGGTATCCCTCGGCTACACCTTC. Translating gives CASSLDRVSLGYTF.

The CDR3 bases are TGTGCCAGCAGCCGTGGGGTAGCGGGGCTGTTAGATACGCAGTATTTT. Translation gives CASSRGVAGLLDTQYF. This rearrangement joins TRBV3-1 (or the pseudogene TRBV3-2) to TRBJ2-3, with TRBD2 matching over 8 bases. After removal of 4 bases from V and 5 bases from J, the junction contained 11 bases not matched to a gene. From germline, CDR1 is LGHDT and CDR2 YNNKEL (reference sequence). The CDR3 loop spans 16 amino acids.

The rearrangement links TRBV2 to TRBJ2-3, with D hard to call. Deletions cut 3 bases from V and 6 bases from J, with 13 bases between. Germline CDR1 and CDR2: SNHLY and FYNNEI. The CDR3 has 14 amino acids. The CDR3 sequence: CASSDGGSLDTQYF. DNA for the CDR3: TGTGCCAGCAGTGATGGCGGTTCACTGGATACGCAGTATTTT.

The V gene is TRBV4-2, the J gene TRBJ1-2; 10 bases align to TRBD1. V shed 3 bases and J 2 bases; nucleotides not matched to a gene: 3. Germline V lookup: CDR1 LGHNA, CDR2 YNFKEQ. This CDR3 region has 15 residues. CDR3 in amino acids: CASSQDRGKNYGYTF. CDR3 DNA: TGTGCCAGCAGCCAGGACAGGGGGAAAAACTATGGCTACACCTTC.

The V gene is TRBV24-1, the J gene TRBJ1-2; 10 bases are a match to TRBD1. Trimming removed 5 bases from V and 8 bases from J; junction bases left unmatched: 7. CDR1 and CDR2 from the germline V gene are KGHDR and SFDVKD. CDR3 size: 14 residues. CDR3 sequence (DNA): TGTGCCACCAGTGCACGACAGGGGGCGAGAGGCTACACCTTC. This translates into CATSARQGARGYTF.

As DNA, the CDR3 is TGTGCCAGCAGCCAAGCGACAGGTCCCTATGGCTACACCTTC. Its protein is CASSQATGPYGYTF. The chain couples TRBV14 to TRBJ1-2; D is possibly TRBD1 (6 bases). Germline V gene sequence: CDR1 SGHDN, CDR2 FVKESK. V was trimmed by 1 base and J by 4 bases, leaving 10 bases between them. The CDR3 extends over 14 amino acids.

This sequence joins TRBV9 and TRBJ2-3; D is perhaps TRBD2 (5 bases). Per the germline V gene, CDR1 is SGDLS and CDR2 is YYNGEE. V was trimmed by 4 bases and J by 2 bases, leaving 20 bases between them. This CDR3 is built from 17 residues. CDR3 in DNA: TGTGCCAGCAGCCCATTAGGAGGCGGGCAGGCCACAGATACGCAGTATTTT. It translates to CASSPLGGGQATDTQYF.